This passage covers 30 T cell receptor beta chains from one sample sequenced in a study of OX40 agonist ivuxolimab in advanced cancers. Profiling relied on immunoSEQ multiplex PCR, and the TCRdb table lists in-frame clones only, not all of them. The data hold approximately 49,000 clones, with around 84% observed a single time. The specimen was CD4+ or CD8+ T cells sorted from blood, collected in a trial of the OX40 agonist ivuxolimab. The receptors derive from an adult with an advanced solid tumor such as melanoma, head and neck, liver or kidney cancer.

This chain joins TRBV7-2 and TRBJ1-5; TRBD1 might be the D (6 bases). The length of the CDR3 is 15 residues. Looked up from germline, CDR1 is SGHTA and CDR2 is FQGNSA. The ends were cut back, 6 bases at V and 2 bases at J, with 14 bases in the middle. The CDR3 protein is CASRRGGLRNQPQHF. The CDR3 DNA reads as TGTGCCAGCAGACGGGGGGGGCTACGCAATCAGCCCCAGCATTTT. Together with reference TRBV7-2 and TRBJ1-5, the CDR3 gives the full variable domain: GAGVSQSPSNKVTEKGKDVELRCDPISGHTALYWYRQSLGQGLEFLIYFQGNSAPDKSGLPSDRFSAERTGGSVSTLTIQRTQQEDSAVYLCASRRGGLRNQPQHFGDGTRLSIL.

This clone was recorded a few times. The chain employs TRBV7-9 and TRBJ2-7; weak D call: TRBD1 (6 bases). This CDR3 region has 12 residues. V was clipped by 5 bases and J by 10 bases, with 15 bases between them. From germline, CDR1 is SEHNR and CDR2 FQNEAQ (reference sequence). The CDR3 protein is CASSEDSGVQYF. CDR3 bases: TGTGCCAGCAGCGAAGACTCAGGGGTACAGTACTTC. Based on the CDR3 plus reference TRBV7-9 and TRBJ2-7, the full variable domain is DTGVSQNPRHKITKRGQNVTFRCDPISEHNRLYWYRQTLGQGPEFLTYFQNEAQLEKSRLLSDRFSAERPKGSFSTLEIQRTEQGDSAMYLCASSEDSGVQYFGPGTRLTVT.

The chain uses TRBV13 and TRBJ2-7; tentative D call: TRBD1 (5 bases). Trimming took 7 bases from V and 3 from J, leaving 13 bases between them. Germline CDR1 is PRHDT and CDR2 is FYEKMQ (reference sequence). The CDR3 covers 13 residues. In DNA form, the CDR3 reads TGTGCCAGCAAAGGCAGGGAAAACTACGAGCAGTACTTC. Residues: CASKGRENYEQYF.

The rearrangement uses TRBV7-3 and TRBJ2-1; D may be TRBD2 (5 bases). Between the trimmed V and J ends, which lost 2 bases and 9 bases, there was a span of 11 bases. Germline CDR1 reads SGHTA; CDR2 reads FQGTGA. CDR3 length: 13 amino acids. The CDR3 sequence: CASSLRAGSEQFF. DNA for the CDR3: TGTGCCAGCAGCTTACGGGCGGGTAGTGAGCAGTTCTTC.

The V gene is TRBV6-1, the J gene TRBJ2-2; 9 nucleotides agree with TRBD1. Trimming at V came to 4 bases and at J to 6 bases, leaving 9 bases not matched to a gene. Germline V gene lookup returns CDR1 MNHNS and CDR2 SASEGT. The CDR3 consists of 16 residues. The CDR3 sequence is CASSASDRGDSGELFF. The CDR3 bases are TGTGCCAGCAGTGCCTCGGACAGGGGTGATTCCGGGGAGCTGTTTTTT.

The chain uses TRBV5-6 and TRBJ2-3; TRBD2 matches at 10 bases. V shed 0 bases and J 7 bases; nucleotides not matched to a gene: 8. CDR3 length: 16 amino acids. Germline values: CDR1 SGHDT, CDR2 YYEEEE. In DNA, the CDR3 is TGTGCCAGCAGCTTGGGTCTAGCGGGAGAAGGAAATACGCAGTATTTT. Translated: CASSLGLAGEGNTQYF.

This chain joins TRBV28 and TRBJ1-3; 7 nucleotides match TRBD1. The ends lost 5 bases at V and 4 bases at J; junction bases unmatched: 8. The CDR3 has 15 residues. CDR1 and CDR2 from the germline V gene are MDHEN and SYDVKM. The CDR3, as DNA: TGTGCCAGCAGTACGACAGGGTGGGGGGGAAACACCATATATTTT. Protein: CASSTTGWGGNTIYF.

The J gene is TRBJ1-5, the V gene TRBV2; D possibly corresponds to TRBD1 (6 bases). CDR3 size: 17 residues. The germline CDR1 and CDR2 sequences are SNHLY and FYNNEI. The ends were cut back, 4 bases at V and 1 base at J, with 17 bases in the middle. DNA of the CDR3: TGTGCCAGCAGTGGGGGGACACCCAGGGAAAGCAATCAGCCCCAGCATTTT. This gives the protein CASSGGTPRESNQPQHF.

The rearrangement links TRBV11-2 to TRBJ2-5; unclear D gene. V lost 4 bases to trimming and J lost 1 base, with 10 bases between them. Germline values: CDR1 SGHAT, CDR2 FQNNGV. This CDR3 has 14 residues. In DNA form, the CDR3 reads TGTGCCAGCAGCTGGAAGGCCTCCCAAGAGACCCAGTACTTC. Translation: CASSWKASQETQYF.

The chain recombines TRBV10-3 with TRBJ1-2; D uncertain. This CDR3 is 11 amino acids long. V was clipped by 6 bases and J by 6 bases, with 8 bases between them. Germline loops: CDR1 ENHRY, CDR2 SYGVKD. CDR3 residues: CAISSGHGYTF. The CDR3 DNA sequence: TGTGCCATCAGCAGCGGCCATGGCTACACCTTC.

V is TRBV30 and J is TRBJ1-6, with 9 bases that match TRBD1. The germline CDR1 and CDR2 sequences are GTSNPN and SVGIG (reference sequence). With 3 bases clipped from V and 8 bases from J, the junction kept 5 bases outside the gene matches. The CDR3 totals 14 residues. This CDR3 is CAWRAGTGYSPLHF. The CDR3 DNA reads TGTGCCTGGAGGGCCGGGACAGGGTATTCACCCCTCCACTTT.

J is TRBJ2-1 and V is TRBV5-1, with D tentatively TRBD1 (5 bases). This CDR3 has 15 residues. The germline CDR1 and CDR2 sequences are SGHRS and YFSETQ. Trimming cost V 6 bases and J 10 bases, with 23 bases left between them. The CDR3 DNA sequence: TGCGCCAGCACCCAATCGTGGGGCTCCTTAGGGGAGCAGTTCTTC. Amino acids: CASTQSWGSLGEQFF.

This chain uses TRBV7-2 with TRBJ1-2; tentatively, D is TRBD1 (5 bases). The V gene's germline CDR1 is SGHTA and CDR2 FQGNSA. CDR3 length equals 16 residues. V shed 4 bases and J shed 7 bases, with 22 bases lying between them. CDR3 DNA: TGTGCCAGCAGCTCCCGTACGGGGACCCCCGGGCGTGGCTACACCTTC. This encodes CASSSRTGTPGRGYTF.

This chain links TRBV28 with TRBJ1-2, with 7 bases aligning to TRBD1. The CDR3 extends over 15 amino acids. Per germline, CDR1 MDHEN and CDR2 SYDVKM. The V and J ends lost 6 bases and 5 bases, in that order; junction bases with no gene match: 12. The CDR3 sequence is CASSLASRTGYGYTF. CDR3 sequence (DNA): TGTGCCAGCAGCCTGGCGTCTAGGACAGGTTATGGCTACACCTTC.

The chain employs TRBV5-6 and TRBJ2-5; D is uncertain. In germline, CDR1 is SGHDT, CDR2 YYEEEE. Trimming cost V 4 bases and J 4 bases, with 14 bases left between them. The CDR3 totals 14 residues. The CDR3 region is CASSVQGVAETQYF. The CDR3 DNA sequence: TGTGCCAGCAGCGTTCAAGGTGTCGCAGAGACCCAGTACTTC.

CDR3 residues: CASSLFSGREQYF. In nucleotides, the CDR3 is TGTGCCAGCAGCTTATTTTCAGGGCGCGAGCAGTACTTC. The rearrangement uses TRBV11-3 and TRBJ2-5; weak D call: TRBD1 (5 bases). With the DNA end fitting TRBJ2-7 better, the J assignment may be wrong. CDR1 is SGHNT and CDR2 is YENEEA in the germline V gene. The CDR3 covers 13 residues.

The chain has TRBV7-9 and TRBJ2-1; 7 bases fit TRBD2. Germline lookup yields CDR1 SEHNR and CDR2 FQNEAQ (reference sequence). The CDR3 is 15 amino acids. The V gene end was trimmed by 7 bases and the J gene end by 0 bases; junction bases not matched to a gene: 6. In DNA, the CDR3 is TGTGCCAGCACCGGGGGAGGGGACTCCTACAATGAGCAGTTCTTC. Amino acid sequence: CASTGGGDSYNEQFF.

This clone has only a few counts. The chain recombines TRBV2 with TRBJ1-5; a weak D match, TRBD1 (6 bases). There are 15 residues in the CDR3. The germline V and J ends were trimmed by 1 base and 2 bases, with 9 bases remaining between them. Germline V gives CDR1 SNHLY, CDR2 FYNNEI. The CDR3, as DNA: TGTGCCAGCAGTGAAGAGGGGGTTGGCAATCAGCCCCAGCATTTT. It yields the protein CASSEEGVGNQPQHF.

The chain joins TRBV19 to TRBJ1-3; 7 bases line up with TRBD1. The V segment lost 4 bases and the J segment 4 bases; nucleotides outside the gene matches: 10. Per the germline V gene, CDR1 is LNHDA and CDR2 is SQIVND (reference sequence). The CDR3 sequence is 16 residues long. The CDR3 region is CASSTFSGTAGNTIYF. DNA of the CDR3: TGTGCCAGTAGTACCTTCTCGGGGACAGCGGGAAACACCATATATTTT.

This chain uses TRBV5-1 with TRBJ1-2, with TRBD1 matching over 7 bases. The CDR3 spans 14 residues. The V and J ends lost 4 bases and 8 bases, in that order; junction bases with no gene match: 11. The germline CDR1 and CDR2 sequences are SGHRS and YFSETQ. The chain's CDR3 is CASSGPSTGLGYTF. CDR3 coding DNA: TGCGCCAGCAGCGGACCCTCGACAGGGTTGGGCTACACCTTC.

This CDR3 reads CASSLLGANTGELFF. CDR3 bases: TGCGCCAGCAGCTTGTTAGGAGCGAACACCGGGGAGCTGTTTTTT. The chain joins TRBV5-1 to TRBJ2-2; D is uncertain. With 1 base removed from V and 0 bases from J, the gap between germline ends came to 7 bases. Germline CDR1 SGHRS, CDR2 YFSETQ. The CDR3 runs to 15 residues.

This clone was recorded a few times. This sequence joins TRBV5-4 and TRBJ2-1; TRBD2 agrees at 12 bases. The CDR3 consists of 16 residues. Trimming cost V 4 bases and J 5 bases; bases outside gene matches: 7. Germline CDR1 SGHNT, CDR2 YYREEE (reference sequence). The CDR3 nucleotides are TGTGCCAGCAGCATACTAGCGGGAGGACGAGACAATGAGCAGTTCTTC. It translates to CASSILAGGRDNEQFF.

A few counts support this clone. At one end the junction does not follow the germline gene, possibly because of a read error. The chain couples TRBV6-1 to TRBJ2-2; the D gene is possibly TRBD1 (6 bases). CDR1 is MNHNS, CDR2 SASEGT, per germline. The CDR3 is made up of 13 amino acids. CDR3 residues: CACRGRNTGELFF. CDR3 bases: TGTGCCTGCAGGGGTCGTAACACCGGGGAGCTGTTTTTT.

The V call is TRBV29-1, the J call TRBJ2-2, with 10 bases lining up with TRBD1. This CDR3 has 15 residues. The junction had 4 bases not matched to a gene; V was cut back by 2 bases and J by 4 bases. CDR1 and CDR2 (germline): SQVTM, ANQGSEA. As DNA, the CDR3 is TGCAGCGTTGAAATGGGACAGGGGCCCACCGGGGAGCTGTTTTTT. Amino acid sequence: CSVEMGQGPTGELFF.

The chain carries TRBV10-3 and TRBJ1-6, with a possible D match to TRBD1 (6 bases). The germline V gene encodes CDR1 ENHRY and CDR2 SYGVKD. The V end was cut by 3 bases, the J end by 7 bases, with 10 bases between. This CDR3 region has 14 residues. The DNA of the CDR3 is TGTGCCATCAGTGAAAACAGGGAAAATTCACCCCTCCACTTT. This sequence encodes CAISENRENSPLHF.

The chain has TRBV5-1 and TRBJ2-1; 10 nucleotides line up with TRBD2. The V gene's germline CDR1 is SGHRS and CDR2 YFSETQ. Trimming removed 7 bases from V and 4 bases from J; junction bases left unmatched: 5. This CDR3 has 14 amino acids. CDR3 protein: CASGLAEKYNEQFF. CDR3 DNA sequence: TGCGCCAGCGGACTAGCGGAAAAATACAATGAGCAGTTCTTC.

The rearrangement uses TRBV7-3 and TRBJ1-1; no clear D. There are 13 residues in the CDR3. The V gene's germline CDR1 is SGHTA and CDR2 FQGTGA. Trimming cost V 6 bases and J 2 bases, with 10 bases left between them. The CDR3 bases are TGTGCCAGCAGGCCTCGAGCAAACACTGAAGCTTTCTTT. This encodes CASRPRANTEAFF.

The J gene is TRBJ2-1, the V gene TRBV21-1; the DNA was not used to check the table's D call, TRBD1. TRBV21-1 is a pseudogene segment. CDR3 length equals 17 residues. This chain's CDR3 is CASSKASRDRGFHEQFF. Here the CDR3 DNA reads TGTGCCAGCAGCAAAGCGTCTCGAGACAGGGGTTTCCATGAGCAGTTCTTC.

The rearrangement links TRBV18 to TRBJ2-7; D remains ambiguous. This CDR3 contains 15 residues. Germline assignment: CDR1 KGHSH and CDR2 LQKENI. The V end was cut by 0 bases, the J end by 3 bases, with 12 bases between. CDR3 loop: CASSPPGLTNYEQYF. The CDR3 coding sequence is TGTGCCAGCTCACCACCCGGTCTTACAAACTACGAGCAGTACTTC.

For the CDR3, the DNA is TGTGCCAGCAGTTCCAAATGGGACTTTGACAGCACAGATACGCAGTATTTT. Its translation is CASSSKWDFDSTDTQYF. This chain connects TRBV28 to TRBJ2-3; D possibly corresponds to TRBD2 (6 bases). V was cut by 4 bases and J by 0 bases, with 17 bases left in between. The V gene's germline CDR1 is MDHEN and CDR2 SYDVKM. The CDR3 runs to 17 residues. The full variable domain, with the rest looked up from reference TRBV28 and TRBJ2-3, is DVKVTQSSRYLVKRTGEKVFLECVQDMDHENMFWYRQDPGLGLRLIYFSYDVKMKEKGDIPEGYSVSREKKERFSLILESASTNQTSMYLCASSSKWDFDSTDTQYFGPGTRLTVL.